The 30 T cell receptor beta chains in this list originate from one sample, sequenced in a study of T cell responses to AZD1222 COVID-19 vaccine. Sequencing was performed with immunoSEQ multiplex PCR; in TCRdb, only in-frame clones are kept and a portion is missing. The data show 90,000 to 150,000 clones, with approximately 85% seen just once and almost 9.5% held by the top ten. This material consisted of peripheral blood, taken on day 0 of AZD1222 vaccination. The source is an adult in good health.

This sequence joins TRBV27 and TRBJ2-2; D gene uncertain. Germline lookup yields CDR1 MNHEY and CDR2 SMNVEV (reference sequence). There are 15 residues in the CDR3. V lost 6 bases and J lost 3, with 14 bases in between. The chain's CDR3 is CASSRSQTYTGELFF. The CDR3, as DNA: TGTGCCAGCAGCCGATCCCAGACCTACACCGGGGAGCTGTTTTTT.

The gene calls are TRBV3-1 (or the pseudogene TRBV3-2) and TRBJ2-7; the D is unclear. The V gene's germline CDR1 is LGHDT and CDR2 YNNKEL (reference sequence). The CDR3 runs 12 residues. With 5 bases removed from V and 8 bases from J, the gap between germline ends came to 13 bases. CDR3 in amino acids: CASSYALAKQYF. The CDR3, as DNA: TGTGCCAGCAGCTATGCCTTGGCGAAGCAGTACTTC.

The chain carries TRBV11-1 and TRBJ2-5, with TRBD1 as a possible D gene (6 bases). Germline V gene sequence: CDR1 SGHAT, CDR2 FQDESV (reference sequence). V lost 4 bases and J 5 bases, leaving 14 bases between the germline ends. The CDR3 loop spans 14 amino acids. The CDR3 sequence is CASSSQQGLETQYF. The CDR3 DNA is TGTGCCAGCAGCTCACAACAGGGTCTGGAGACCCAGTACTTC.

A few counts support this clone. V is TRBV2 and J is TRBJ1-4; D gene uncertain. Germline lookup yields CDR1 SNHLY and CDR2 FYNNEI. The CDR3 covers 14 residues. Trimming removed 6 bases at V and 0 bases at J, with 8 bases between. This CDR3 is CASRRSATNEKLFF. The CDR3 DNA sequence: TGTGCCAGCAGGAGGTCCGCAACTAATGAAAAACTGTTTTTT.

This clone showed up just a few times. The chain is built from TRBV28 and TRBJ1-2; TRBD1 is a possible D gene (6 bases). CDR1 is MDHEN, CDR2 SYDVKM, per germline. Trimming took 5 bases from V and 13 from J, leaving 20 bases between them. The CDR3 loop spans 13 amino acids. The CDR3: CASSTPGHPHCTF. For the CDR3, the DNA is TGTGCCAGCAGTACTCCGGGACACCCGCACTGCACCTTC.

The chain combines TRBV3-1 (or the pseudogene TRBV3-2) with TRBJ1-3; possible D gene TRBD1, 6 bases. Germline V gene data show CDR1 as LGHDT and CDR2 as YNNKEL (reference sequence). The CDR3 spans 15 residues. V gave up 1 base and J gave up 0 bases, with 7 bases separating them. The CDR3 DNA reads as TGTGCCAGCAGCCAAGGGACAGCCTCTGGAAACACCATATATTTT. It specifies CASSQGTASGNTIYF.

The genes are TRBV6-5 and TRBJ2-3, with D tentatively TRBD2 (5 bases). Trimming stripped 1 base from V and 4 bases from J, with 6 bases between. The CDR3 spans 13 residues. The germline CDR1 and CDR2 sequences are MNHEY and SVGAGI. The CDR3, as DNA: TGTGCCAGCAGTTACTACGGGGCAGATACGCAGTATTTT. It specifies CASSYYGADTQYF.

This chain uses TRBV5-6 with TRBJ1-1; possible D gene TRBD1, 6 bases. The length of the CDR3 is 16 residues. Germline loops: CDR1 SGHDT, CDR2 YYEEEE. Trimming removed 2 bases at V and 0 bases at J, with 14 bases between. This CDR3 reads CASSLLDSYMNTEAFF. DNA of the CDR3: TGTGCCAGCAGCTTACTGGACAGCTATATGAACACTGAAGCTTTCTTT.

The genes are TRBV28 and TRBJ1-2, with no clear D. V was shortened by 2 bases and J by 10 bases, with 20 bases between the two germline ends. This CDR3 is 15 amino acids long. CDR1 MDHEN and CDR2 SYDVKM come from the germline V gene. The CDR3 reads CASSLRRSVMGYYTF. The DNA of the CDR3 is TGTGCCAGCAGTTTAAGGCGATCGGTAATGGGGTACTACACCTTC.

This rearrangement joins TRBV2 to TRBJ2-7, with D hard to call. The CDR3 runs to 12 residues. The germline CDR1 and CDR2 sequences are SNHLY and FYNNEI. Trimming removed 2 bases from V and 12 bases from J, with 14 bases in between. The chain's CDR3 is CASSEIGIPGYF. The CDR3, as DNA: TGTGCCAGCAGTGAAATAGGCATCCCCGGGTACTTC. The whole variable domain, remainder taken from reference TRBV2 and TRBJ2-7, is EPEVTQTPSHQVTQMGQEVILRCVPISNHLYFYWYRQILGQKVEFLVSFYNNEISEKSEIFDDQFSVERPDGSNFTLKIRSTKLEDSAMYFCASSEIGIPGYFGPGTRLTVT.

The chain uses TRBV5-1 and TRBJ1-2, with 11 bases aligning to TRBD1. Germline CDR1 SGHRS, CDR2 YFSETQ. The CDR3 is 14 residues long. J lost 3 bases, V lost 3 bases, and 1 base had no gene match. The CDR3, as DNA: TGCGCCAGCAGCTCGGGACAGGGGGACTATGGCTACACCTTC. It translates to CASSSGQGDYGYTF.

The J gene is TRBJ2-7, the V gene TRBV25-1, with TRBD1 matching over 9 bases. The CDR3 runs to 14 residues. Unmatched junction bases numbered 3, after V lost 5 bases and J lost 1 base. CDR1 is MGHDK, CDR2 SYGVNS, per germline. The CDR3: CASSLTGGSYEQYF. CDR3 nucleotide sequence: TGTGCCAGCAGTTTGACAGGGGGTTCCTACGAGCAGTACTTC.

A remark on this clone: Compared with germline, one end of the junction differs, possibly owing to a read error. The CDR3: CASSQERTDSIF. The CDR3 region has the DNA TGTGCCAGCAGTCAAGAGAGGACCGACTCAATCTTT. The chain uses TRBV28 and TRBJ1-1; D remains unclear. Germline V gene data show CDR1 as MDHEN and CDR2 as SYDVKM. The CDR3 extends over 12 amino acids.

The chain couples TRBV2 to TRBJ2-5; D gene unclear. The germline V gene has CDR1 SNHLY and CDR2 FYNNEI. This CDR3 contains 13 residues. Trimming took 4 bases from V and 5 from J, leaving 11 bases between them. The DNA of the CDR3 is TGTGCCAGCAGTGGGGCCCAGAGGGAGACCCAGTACTTC. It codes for CASSGAQRETQYF.

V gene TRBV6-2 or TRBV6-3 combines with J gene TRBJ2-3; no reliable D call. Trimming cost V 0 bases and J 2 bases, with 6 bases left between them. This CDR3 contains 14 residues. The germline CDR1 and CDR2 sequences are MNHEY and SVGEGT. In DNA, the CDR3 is TGTGCCAGCAGTTACTCTTCGGTCACAGATACGCAGTATTTT. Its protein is CASSYSSVTDTQYF.

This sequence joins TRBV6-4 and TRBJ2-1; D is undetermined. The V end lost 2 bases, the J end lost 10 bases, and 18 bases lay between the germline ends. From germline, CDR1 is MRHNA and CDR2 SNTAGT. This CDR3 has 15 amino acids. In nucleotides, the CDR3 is TGTGCCAGCAGTGACCAGTGGTCCGGTCAAGGCGAGCAGTTCTTC. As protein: CASSDQWSGQGEQFF.

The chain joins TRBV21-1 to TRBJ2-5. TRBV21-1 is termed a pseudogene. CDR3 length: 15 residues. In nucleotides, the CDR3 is TGTGCCAGCAGCAAAGGAGTGCTAAATGGGGAGACCCAGTACTTC. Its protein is CASSKGVLNGETQYF.

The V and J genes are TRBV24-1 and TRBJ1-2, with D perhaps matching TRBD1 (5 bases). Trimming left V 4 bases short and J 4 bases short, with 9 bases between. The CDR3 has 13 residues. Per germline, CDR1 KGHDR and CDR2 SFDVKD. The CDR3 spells CATSETDFYGYTF. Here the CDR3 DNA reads TGTGCCACCAGTGAGACAGATTTCTATGGCTACACCTTC.

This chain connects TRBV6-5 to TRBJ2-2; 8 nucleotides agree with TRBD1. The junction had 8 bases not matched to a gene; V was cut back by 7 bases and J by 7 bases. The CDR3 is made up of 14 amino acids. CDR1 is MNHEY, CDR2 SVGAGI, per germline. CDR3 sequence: CASTRTGKDGELFF. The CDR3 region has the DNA TGTGCCAGCACGCGGACAGGGAAGGACGGGGAGCTGTTTTTT.

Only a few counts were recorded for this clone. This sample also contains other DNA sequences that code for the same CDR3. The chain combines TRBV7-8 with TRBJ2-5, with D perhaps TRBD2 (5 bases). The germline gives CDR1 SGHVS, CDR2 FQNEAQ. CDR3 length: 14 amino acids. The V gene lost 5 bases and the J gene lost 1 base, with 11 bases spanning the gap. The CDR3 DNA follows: TGTGCCAGCAGCCTCGAACGGGGCCAAGAGACCCAGTACTTC. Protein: CASSLERGQETQYF.

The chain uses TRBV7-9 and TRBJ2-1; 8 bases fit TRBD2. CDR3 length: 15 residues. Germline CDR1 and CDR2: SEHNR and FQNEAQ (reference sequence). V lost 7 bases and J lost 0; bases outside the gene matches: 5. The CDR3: CASTGGSSSYNEQFF. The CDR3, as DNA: TGTGCCAGCACGGGGGGGTCGAGCTCCTACAATGAGCAGTTCTTC.

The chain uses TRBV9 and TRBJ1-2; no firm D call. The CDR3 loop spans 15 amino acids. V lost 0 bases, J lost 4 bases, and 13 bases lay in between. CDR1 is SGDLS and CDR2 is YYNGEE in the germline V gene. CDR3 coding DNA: TGTGCCAGCAGCGTAGTTCCCCCCGGCACCTATGGCTACACCTTC. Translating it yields CASSVVPPGTYGYTF. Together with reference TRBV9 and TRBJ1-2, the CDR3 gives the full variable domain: DSGVTQTPKHLITATGQRVTLRCSPRSGDLSVYWYQQSLDQGLQFLIQYYNGEERAKGNILERFSAQQFPDLHSELNLSSLELGDSALYFCASSVVPPGTYGYTFGSGTRLTVV.

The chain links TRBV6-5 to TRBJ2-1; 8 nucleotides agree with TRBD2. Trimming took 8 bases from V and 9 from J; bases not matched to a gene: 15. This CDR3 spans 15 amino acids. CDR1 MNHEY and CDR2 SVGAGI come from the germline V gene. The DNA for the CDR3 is TGTGCCAGCGCCCCCCGGGGTGGTAGCGGGGTTGAGCAGTTCTTC. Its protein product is CASAPRGGSGVEQFF.

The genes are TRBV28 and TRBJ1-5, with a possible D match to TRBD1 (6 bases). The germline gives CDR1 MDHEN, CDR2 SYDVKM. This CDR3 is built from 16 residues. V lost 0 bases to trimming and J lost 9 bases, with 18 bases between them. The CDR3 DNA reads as TGTGCCAGCAGTTTATGGAGTCGGGGGGCCCCATGGCCCCAGCATTTT. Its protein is CASSLWSRGAPWPQHF. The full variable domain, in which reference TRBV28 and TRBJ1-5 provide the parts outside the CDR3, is DVKVTQSSRYLVKRTGEKVFLECVQDMDHENMFWYRQDPGLGLRLIYFSYDVKMKEKGDIPEGYSVSREKKERFSLILESASTNQTSMYLCASSLWSRGAPWPQHFGDGTRLSIL.

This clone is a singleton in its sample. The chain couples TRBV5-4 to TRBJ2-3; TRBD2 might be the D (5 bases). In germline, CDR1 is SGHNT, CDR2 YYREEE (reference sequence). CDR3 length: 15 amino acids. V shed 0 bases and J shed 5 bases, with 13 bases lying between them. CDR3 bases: TGTGCCAGCAGCTTGGTTTCCGGGGTCAGAGATACGCAGTATTTT. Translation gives CASSLVSGVRDTQYF.

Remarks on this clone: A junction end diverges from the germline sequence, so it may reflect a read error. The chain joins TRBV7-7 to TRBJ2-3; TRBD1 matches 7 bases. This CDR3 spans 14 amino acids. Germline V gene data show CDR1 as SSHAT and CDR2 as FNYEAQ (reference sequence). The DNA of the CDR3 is TGTGCTAGCAGTAGACAGGGCGGGACAGATACGCAGTATTTT. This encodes CASSRQGGTDTQYF.

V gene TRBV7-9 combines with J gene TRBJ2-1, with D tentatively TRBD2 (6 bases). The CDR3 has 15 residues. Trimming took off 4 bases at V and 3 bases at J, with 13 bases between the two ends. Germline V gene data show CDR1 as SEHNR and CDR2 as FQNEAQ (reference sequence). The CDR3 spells CASSSTMGGYNEQFF. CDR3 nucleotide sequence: TGTGCCAGCAGCTCGACTATGGGAGGCTACAATGAGCAGTTCTTC.

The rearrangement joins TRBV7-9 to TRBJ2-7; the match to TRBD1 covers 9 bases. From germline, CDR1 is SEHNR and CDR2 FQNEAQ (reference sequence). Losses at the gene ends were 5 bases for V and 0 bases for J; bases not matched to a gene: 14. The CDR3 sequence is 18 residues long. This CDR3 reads CASSPDHDRDRDSYEQYF. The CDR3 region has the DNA TGTGCCAGCAGCCCAGATCACGACCGGGACAGGGACTCCTACGAGCAGTACTTC.

CDR3 in amino acids: CSASPPGLAGTSTDTQYF. The CDR3 nucleotides read TGCAGTGCTAGTCCTCCGGGACTAGCGGGAACTAGCACAGATACGCAGTATTTT. V is TRBV20-1 and J is TRBJ2-3; the match to TRBD2 covers 13 bases. The germline CDR1 and CDR2 sequences are DFQATT and SNEGSKA (reference sequence). After removal of 3 bases from V and 0 bases from J, the junction contained 9 bases not matched to a gene. The length of the CDR3 is 18 residues.

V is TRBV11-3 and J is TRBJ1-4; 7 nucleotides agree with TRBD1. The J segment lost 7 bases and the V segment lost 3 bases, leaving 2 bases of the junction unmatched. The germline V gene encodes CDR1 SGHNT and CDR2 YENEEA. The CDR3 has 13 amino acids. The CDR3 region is CASSFDRAEKLFF. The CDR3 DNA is TGTGCCAGCAGCTTCGACAGGGCTGAAAAACTGTTTTTT.